This T cell receptor (beta chain) was recovered during a study of OX40 agonist ivuxolimab in advanced cancers. As for the study in general: Patients received the agonistic anti-OX40 (CD134) antibody ivuxolimab.

This clone was found a few times. The CDR3 is 16 residues long. Deletions cut 5 bases from V and 0 bases from J, with 16 bases between. The germline V gene encodes CDR1 MDHEN and CDR2 SYDVKM. Using immunoSEQ multiplex PCR, the repertoire was profiled, and TCRdb retains in-frame clones only, with some absent. The sample gives 70,000 or so clones, 85% to 90% of which show up once; roughly 8% is in the top ten. V is TRBV28 and J is TRBJ1-1, with a weak D call TRBD1 (6 bases). The sequenced sample was CD4+ or CD8+ T cells sorted from blood, obtained in a trial of the OX40 agonist ivuxolimab. The clonotype originates from an adult with an advanced solid tumor such as melanoma, head and neck, liver or kidney cancer. This CDR3 is CASSPIPDRLNTEAFF. The CDR3, as DNA: TGTGCCAGCAGTCCGATCCCCGACAGGCTGAACACTGAAGCTTTCTTT.